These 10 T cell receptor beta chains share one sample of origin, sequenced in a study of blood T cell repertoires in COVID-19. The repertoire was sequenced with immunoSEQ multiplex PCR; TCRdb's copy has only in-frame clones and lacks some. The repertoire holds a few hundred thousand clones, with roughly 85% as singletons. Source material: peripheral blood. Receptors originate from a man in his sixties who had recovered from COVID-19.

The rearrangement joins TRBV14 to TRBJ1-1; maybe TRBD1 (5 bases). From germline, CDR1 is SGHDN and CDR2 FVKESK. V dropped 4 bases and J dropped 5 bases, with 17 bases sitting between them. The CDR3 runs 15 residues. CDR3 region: CASSPIMAGTTEAFF. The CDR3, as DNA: TGTGCCAGCAGCCCCATCATGGCGGGGACGACTGAAGCTTTCTTT. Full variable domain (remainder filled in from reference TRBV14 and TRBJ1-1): EAGVTQFPSHSVIEKGQTVTLRCDPISGHDNLYWYRRVMGKEIKFLLHFVKESKQDESGMPNNRFLAERTGGTYSTLKVQPAELEDSGVYFCASSPIMAGTTEAFFGQGTRLTVV.

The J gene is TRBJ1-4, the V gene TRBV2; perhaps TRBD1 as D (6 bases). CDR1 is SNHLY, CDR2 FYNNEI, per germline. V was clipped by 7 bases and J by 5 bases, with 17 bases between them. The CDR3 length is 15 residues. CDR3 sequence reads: CASKRDIGKNEKLFF. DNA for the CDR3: TGTGCCAGCAAACGGGACATCGGGAAAAATGAAAAACTGTTTTTT.

CDR3 DNA: TGTGCCAGCAGGGACAGTTCGAACACTGAAGCTTTCTTT. Translating gives CASRDSSNTEAFF. V is TRBV6-5 and J is TRBJ1-1; D perhaps matches TRBD1 (6 bases). The CDR3 sequence is 13 residues long. The germline gives CDR1 MNHEY, CDR2 SVGAGI. Trimming cost V 6 bases and J 1 base, with 9 bases left between them.

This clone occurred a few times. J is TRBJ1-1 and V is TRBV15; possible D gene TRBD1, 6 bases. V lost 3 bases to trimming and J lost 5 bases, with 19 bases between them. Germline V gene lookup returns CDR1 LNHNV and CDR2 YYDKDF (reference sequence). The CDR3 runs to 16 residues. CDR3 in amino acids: CATSSTARGAGTEAFF. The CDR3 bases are TGTGCCACCAGCAGCACCGCGCGGGGGGCGGGAACTGAAGCTTTCTTT. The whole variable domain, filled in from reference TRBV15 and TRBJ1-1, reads DAMVIQNPRYQVTQFGKPVTLSCSQTLNHNVMYWYQQKSSQAPKLLFHYYDKDFNNEADTPDNFQSRRPNTSFCFLDIRSPGLGDTAMYLCATSSTARGAGTEAFFGQGTRLTVV.

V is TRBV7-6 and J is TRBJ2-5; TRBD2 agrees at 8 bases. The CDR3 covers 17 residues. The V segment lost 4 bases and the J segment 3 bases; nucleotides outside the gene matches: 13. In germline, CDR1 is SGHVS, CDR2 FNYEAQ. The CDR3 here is CASSSTQDSGIEETQYF. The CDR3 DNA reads TGTGCCAGCAGCTCCACCCAGGATAGCGGGATAGAAGAGACCCAGTACTTC.

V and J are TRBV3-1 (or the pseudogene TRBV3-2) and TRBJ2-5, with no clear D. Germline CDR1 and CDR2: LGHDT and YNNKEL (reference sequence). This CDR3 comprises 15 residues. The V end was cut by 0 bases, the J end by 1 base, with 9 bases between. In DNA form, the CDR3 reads TGTGCCAGCAGCCAAGATTCGGTTCGCCAAGAGACCCAGTACTTC. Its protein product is CASSQDSVRQETQYF.

The CDR3 nucleotides read TGTGCCAGCAGCTTTTTAATGACAGAATCAAATTCACCCCTCCACTTT. This gives the protein CASSFLMTESNSPLHF. V usage is TRBV5-6 and J usage is TRBJ1-6; D possibly corresponds to TRBD1 (5 bases). This CDR3 is built from 16 residues. Germline V lookup: CDR1 SGHDT, CDR2 YYEEEE. Trimming cost V 2 bases and J 7 bases, with 16 bases left between them.

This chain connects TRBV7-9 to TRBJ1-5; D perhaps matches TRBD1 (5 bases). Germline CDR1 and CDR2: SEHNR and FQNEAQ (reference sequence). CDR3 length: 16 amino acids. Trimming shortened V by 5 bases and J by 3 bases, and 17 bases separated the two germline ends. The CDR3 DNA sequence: TGTGCCAGCAGCAGCGGGGTTGGAGGGGACAATCAGCCCCAGCATTTT. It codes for CASSSGVGGDNQPQHF.

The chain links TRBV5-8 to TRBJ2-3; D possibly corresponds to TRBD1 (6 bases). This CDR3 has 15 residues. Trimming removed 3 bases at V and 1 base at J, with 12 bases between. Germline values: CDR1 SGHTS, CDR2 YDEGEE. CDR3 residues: CASSSSGARTDTQYF. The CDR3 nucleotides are TGTGCCAGCAGCTCATCAGGGGCCCGCACAGATACGCAGTATTTT.

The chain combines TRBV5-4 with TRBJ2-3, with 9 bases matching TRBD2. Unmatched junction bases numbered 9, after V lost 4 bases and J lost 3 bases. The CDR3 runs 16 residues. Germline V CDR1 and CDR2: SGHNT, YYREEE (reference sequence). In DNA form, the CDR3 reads TGTGCCAGCAGCCCCGGGGTTAGCGGGAGAACAGATACGCAGTATTTT. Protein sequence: CASSPGVSGRTDTQYF.